This T cell receptor beta chain was captured in a study of T cell responses to AZD1222 COVID-19 vaccine. The method was immunoSEQ multiplex PCR; TCRdb's version includes in-frame clones alone and lacks a portion of them. Altogether some 130,000 clones are present, roughly 88% being singletons, with the ten largest covering 1.1%. This clone was seen only once. The sequencing here drew on peripheral blood, taken 28 days after the second AZD1222 dose. The origin of this receptor is an adult who received the AZD1222 COVID-19 vaccine.

This CDR3 reads CASTPTSGSVYEQFF. CDR3 bases: TGTGCCAGTACCCCAACTAGCGGGAGCGTCTATGAGCAGTTCTTC. The chain carries TRBV19 and TRBJ2-1; 11 bases align to TRBD2. The germline CDR1 and CDR2 sequences are LNHDA and SQIVND (reference sequence). V shed 7 bases, J shed 8 bases, and the junction held 10 bases outside the gene matches. This CDR3 has 15 amino acids.